This T cell receptor (beta chain) stems from a study of blood T cell repertoires in COVID-19. Whole-study context: Collection of acute and convalescent COVID-19 samples took place in the United States, Italy and Spain. Sources were T cells, B-cell-depleted T cells, or PBMCs; the material itself was cDNA or gDNA.

The germline V gene has CDR1 MDHEN and CDR2 SYDVKM. This CDR3 region has 11 residues. V was clipped by 8 bases and J by 14 bases, with 16 bases between them. Per the original methods: Reference gene primer amplification in the assay estimated nucleated cell counts. Profiling relied on immunoSEQ multiplex PCR, and the TCRdb table lists in-frame clones only, not all of them. V, J and clone size were drawn from that table, and D and trimming were deduced from the DNA. The table shows approximately 20,000 clones, with about 86% occurring only once. This clonotype was sampled from a man between 65 and 80 years old with acute or convalescent COVID-19. The specimen sequenced was peripheral blood. The chain uses TRBV28 and TRBJ2-1, with a tentative D call TRBD2 (6 bases). Here the CDR3 reads CASGGSGMKFF. Here the CDR3 DNA reads TGTGCCAGCGGGGGGTCGGGGATGAAGTTCTTC.